Listed below are T cell receptor beta chains from one sample, sequenced in a study of control samples from healthy donors and cancer patients. Sequencing used immunoSEQ multiplex PCR; TCRdb keeps in-frame clones, though not all of them. The sample consists of roughly 190,000 clones, roughly nine tenths of them appearing once. Sequencing was performed on blood. Receptors originate from a woman aged 30 to 39 in good health. Each CDR3 is given with its conserved first and last residue. A D gene is named only where the DNA matches it firmly. Clone size is stated in some rows and not others, as once, few, many or a class when expanded.

CDR3 DNA: TGTGCCAGCTCACCACTAGCGGGGGACAATGAGCAGTTCTTC; CDR3 protein: CASSPLAGDNEQFF; clone size: .; D gene: TRBD2; J gene: TRBJ2-1; CDR3 length: 14; V gene: TRBV18
CDR3 DNA: TGTGCCAGCAGTCCCCGGGACAGGTTAGCCAAAAACATTCAGTACTTC; CDR3 protein: CASSPRDRLAKNIQYF; clone size: once; D gene: TRBD1; J gene: TRBJ2-4; CDR3 length: 16; V gene: TRBV25-1
CDR3 DNA: TGTGCCAGCAGTTTGTACAGGGGGCCGTCTGGAAACACCATATATTTT; CDR3 protein: CASSLYRGPSGNTIYF; clone size: once; D gene: TRBD1; J gene: TRBJ1-3; CDR3 length: 16; V gene: TRBV28
CDR3 DNA: TGTGCCAGCCACCACAACTCTGGAAACACCATATATTTT; CDR3 protein: CASHHNSGNTIYF; clone size: .; D gene: .; J gene: TRBJ1-3; CDR3 length: 13; V gene: TRBV7-2
CDR3 DNA: TGTGCCAGTAGTCTTTCGACGATTAACTATGGCTACACCTTC; CDR3 protein: CASSLSTINYGYTF; clone size: .; D gene: .; J gene: TRBJ1-2; CDR3 length: 14; V gene: TRBV19
CDR3 DNA: TGTGCCAGCAGTGAAGTCGGCGGGGAGGGCCGCACAGATACGCAGTATTTT; CDR3 protein: CASSEVGGEGRTDTQYF; clone size: .; D gene: TRBD2; J gene: TRBJ2-3; CDR3 length: 17; V gene: TRBV2
CDR3 DNA: TGTGCCAGCAGACCCGGACAGACGTTCTCCTACAATGAGCAGTTCTTC; CDR3 protein: CASRPGQTFSYNEQFF; clone size: .; D gene: .; J gene: TRBJ2-1; CDR3 length: 16; V gene: TRBV5-4
CDR3 DNA: TGTGCCACCAGCTCCGGGACAGGGGGATATCAGCCCCAGCATTTT; CDR3 protein: CATSSGTGGYQPQHF; clone size: .; D gene: TRBD1; J gene: TRBJ1-5; CDR3 length: 15; V gene: TRBV24-1
CDR3 DNA: TGTGCCAGCAGCCAGGTAGCGGGAGTGGGGACCGGGGAGCTGTTTTTT; CDR3 protein: CASSQVAGVGTGELFF; clone size: .; D gene: .; J gene: TRBJ2-2; CDR3 length: 16; V gene: TRBV21-1
CDR3 DNA: TGTGCCATCAGTGACCCGGGACAGGGGGCGAACACTGAAGCTTTCTTT; CDR3 protein: CAISDPGQGANTEAFF; clone size: .; D gene: TRBD1; J gene: TRBJ1-1; CDR3 length: 16; V gene: TRBV10-3
CDR3 DNA: TGTGCCAGCAGTTGGGACAGGTTAACCGGGGAGCTGTTTTTT; CDR3 protein: CASSWDRLTGELFF; clone size: .; D gene: TRBD1; J gene: TRBJ2-2; CDR3 length: 14; V gene: TRBV27
CDR3 DNA: TGTGCCAGCAGCCAAGGAACGGGAGGGGTTGAGACCCAGTACTTC; CDR3 protein: CASSQGTGGVETQYF; clone size: .; D gene: TRBD2; J gene: TRBJ2-5; CDR3 length: 15; V gene: TRBV4-2
CDR3 DNA: TGCAGCGTTCAGGGCCGAAATGAGCAGTTCTTC; CDR3 protein: CSVQGRNEQFF; clone size: .; D gene: .; J gene: TRBJ2-1; CDR3 length: 11; V gene: TRBV29-1
CDR3 DNA: TGTGCCAGCAGTGAAAATACAGGGAACACTGAAGCTTTCTTT; CDR3 protein: CASSENTGNTEAFF; clone size: once; D gene: .; J gene: TRBJ1-1; CDR3 length: 14; V gene: TRBV6-1
CDR3 DNA: TGTGCCAGCAGTGACTCGGGACTAGCGTGGGAGACCCAGTACTTC; CDR3 protein: CASSDSGLAWETQYF; clone size: .; D gene: TRBD2; J gene: TRBJ2-5; CDR3 length: 15; V gene: TRBV6-4
CDR3 DNA: TGTGCCAGCAGTTCGACAGGGCCATCACCCCTCCACTTT; CDR3 protein: CASSSTGPSPLHF; clone size: .; D gene: TRBD1; J gene: TRBJ1-6; CDR3 length: 13; V gene: TRBV12-3/TRBV12-4
CDR3 DNA: TGTGCCTGGGACAGGGGTTACAATGAGCAGTTCTTC; CDR3 protein: CAWDRGYNEQFF; clone size: .; D gene: TRBD1; J gene: TRBJ2-1; CDR3 length: 12; V gene: TRBV30
CDR3 DNA: TGCGCCAGCAGCTTGTGGCAGGGGGCTAATGGCTACACCTTC; CDR3 protein: CASSLWQGANGYTF; clone size: .; D gene: TRBD1; J gene: TRBJ1-2; CDR3 length: 14; V gene: TRBV5-1
CDR3 DNA: TGCAGCGTTGAAGATCGGTCAGGGGGAGCAGAGACCCAGTACTTC; CDR3 protein: CSVEDRSGGAETQYF; clone size: .; D gene: TRBD1; J gene: TRBJ2-5; CDR3 length: 15; V gene: TRBV29-1
CDR3 DNA: TGTGCCTGGAGTGTAGTCGGGGGCCACGAGCAGTACTTC; CDR3 protein: CAWSVVGGHEQYF; clone size: .; D gene: .; J gene: TRBJ2-7; CDR3 length: 13; V gene: TRBV30
CDR3 DNA: TGTGCCAGCAGAACCACTGGACTACACACCGGGGAGCTGTTTTTT; CDR3 protein: CASRTTGLHTGELFF; clone size: .; D gene: .; J gene: TRBJ2-2; CDR3 length: 15; V gene: TRBV11-3
CDR3 DNA: TGCGCCAGCAGCCAACGGACCGGGACTAGCGGGGGCACAGATACGCAGTATTTT; CDR3 protein: CASSQRTGTSGGTDTQYF; clone size: .; D gene: TRBD2; J gene: TRBJ2-3; CDR3 length: 18; V gene: TRBV4-1
CDR3 DNA: TGTGCCAGCAGCTTATCATTGGCAGCAACTAATGAAAAACTGTTTTTT; CDR3 protein: CASSLSLAATNEKLFF; clone size: .; D gene: .; J gene: TRBJ1-4; CDR3 length: 16; V gene: TRBV11-2